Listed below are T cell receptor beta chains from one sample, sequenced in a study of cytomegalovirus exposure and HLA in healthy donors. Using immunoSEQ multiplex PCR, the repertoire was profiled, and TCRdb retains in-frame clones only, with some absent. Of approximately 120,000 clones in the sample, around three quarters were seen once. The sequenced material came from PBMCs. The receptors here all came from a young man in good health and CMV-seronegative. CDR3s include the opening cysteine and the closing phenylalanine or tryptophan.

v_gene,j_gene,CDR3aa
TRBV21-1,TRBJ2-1,CARQGQFF
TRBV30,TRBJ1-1,CAWSQISGGYTEAFF
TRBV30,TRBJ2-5,CAWSGGAQLYF
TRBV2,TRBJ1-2,CASRGQGRNYGYTF
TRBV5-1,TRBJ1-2,CASSFGQGPSGYTF
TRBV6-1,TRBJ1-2,CASSEGQGLGYTF
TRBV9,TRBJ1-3,CASSVEGQGPGNTIYF
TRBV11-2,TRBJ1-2,CASSLGQGLTGYTF
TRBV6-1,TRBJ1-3,CASTNSGNTIYF
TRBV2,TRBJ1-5,CASSRDKINQPQHF
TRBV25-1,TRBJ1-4,CASSEYQGAGKNEKLFF
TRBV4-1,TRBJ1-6,CASSQVWGRMDSPLHF
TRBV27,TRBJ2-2,CASSWQVPGFGELFF
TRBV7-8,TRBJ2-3,CASSQPGQGTDTQYF
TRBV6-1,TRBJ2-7,CASSAAYEAGYEQYF
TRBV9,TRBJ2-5,CASSPGTTGETQYF
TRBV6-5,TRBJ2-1,CASSSRSRGEQFF
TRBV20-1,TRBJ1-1,CSPEGSAEAFF
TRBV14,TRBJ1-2,CASSLTGTGDYGYTF
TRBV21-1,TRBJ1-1,CASSKDRGLNTEAFF
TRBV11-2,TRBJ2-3,CASSFPGQGADTQYF
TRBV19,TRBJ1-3,CASSIFRGPGNTIYF
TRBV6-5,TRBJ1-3,CASSRQHSSGNTIYF
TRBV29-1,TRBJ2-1,CSAPWSDRPYNEQFF
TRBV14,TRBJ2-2,CASSRRGAWAGELFF
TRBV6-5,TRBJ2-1,CASRLMAGTHNEQFF
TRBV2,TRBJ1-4,CASREWTGPATNEKLFF
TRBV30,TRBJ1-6,CAWSYSYNYNSPLHF
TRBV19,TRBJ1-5,CASSIFATGPQPQHF
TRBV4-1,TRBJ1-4,CASSLLWAGSTNEKLFF
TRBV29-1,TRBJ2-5,CSVESRPYGTGGWTQYF
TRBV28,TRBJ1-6,CASSLSSLPDRANNSPLHF
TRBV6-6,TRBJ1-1,CASSYSAGFPEAFF
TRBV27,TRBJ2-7,CASSPGTGGRYEQYF
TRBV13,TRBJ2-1,CASSHRGQGGNEQFF
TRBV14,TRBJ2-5,CASSQDRGGVTQYF
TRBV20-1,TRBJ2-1,CSARDYYTEFF
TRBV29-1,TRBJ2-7,CSVESGSNEQYF
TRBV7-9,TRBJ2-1,CASSLPTSIPFF
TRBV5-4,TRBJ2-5,CASSPWTSGRETQYF
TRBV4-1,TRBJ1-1,CASSQDLAGGSTEAFF
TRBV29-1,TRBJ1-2,CSVETGRALGGGYTF
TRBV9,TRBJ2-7,CASSFRQDLHEQYF
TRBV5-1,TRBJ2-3,CASSLSAGRTDTQYF
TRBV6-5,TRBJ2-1,CASSYSGGWEQFF
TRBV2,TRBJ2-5,CASSLGGAGETQYF